The 14 T cell receptor beta chains presented below share a single source sample, sequenced in a study of OX40 agonist ivuxolimab in advanced cancers. Assay: immunoSEQ multiplex PCR; the TCRdb copy retains only in-frame clones and omits some. The data hold 90,000 to 100,000 clones, with 80% to 90% observed a single time. The specimen was CD4+ or CD8+ T cells sorted from blood, collected in a trial of the OX40 agonist ivuxolimab. All receptors derive from an adult with an advanced solid tumor such as melanoma, head and neck, liver or kidney cancer.

The chain has TRBV5-1 and TRBJ2-1; either TRBD1 or TRBD2 may fit D (6 bases each). CDR1 is SGHRS and CDR2 is YFSETQ in the germline V gene. V was clipped by 7 bases and J by 3 bases, with 14 bases between them. The length of the CDR3 is 14 residues. The CDR3 here is CASSQGRLYNEQFF. In DNA, the CDR3 is TGCGCCAGCTCCCAGGGGAGGCTCTACAATGAGCAGTTCTTC.

CDR3 sequence (DNA): TGTGCCAGCAGCTATGGACTAGCGGGACTCTACAATGAGCAGTTCTTC. Protein product: CASSYGLAGLYNEQFF. The V call is TRBV5-8, the J call TRBJ2-1; TRBD2 agrees at 12 bases. V shed 3 bases, J shed 3 bases, and the junction held 4 bases outside the gene matches. This CDR3 is built from 16 residues. Per germline, CDR1 SGHTS and CDR2 YDEGEE.

The chain recombines TRBV28 with TRBJ1-2; D may be TRBD1 (6 bases). The CDR3 consists of 13 residues. Trimming removed 3 bases at V and 4 bases at J, with 9 bases between. CDR1 and CDR2 (germline): MDHEN, SYDVKM. The CDR3 coding sequence is TGTGCCAGCAGTTTTGACAGGATCTATGGCTACACCTTC. Translation gives CASSFDRIYGYTF.

J is TRBJ1-1 and V is TRBV4-2; D call uncertain. The V end lost 2 bases, the J end lost 6 bases, and 10 bases lay between the germline ends. The germline V gene encodes CDR1 LGHNA and CDR2 YNFKEQ. The CDR3 is 13 residues long. The DNA of the CDR3 is TGTGCCAGCAGCCAACAGAGGGTCTCTGAAGCTTTCTTT. The encoded protein is CASSQQRVSEAFF.

The chain uses TRBV6-5 and TRBJ2-7; TRBD2 agrees at 10 bases. The CDR3 length is 14 residues. The trim removed 5 bases at V and 3 bases at J, leaving 4 bases unmatched. Germline lookup yields CDR1 MNHEY and CDR2 SVGAGI. CDR3 loop: CASSRLAGFYEQYF. The CDR3 DNA follows: TGTGCCAGCAGTCGACTAGCGGGTTTCTACGAGCAGTACTTC.

The V gene is TRBV6-6, the J gene TRBJ2-3, with TRBD1 matching 7 bases. The germline V gene has CDR1 MNHNY and CDR2 SVGAGI (reference sequence). This CDR3 spans 16 amino acids. Trimming took 4 bases from V and 1 from J; bases not matched to a gene: 8. CDR3 nucleotides: TGTGCCAGCAGTTTTTCGCCGGGACAGCGCACAGATACGCAGTATTTT. It encodes CASSFSPGQRTDTQYF.

The rearrangement joins TRBV9 to TRBJ2-1; 12 nucleotides agree with TRBD2. Trimming took 2 bases from V and 5 from J; bases not matched to a gene: 5. Per germline, CDR1 SGDLS and CDR2 YYNGEE. The CDR3 spans 16 residues. In nucleotides, the CDR3 is TGTGCCAGCAGCGTTCTGACTAGCGGGAGAGACAATGAGCAGTTCTTC. This codes for CASSVLTSGRDNEQFF.

V and J are TRBV7-3 and TRBJ2-2; D not resolved. Germline CDR1 SGHTA, CDR2 FQGTGA. The CDR3 consists of 13 residues. V was trimmed by 4 bases and J by 7 bases, leaving 10 bases between them. CDR3 DNA: TGTGCCAGCAGCTCACGGAGAGACGGGGAGCTGTTTTTT. The encoded protein is CASSSRRDGELFF.

The chain has TRBV7-2 and TRBJ2-5; TRBD1 is a possible D gene (6 bases). Germline CDR1 is SGHTA and CDR2 is FQGNSA. V lost 4 bases and J 2 bases, leaving 8 bases between the germline ends. The CDR3 has 13 amino acids. CDR3 region: CASSSGQQETQYF. The CDR3 DNA reads TGTGCCAGCAGCTCCGGACAGCAAGAGACCCAGTACTTC.

The J gene is TRBJ2-7, the V gene TRBV28; D gene ambiguous. Between the trimmed V and J ends, which lost 6 bases and 3 bases, there was a span of 9 bases. In germline, CDR1 is MDHEN, CDR2 SYDVKM. This CDR3 spans 12 amino acids. This CDR3 is CASSSDLYEQYF. The CDR3 DNA is TGTGCCAGCAGCTCTGACCTCTACGAGCAGTACTTC.

The chain recombines TRBV5-1 with TRBJ2-2; D could derive from TRBD1 or TRBD2 (5 bases each). CDR3 size: 17 residues. CDR1 and CDR2 (germline): SGHRS, YFSETQ. V dropped 0 bases and J dropped 7 bases, with 19 bases sitting between them. CDR3 loop: CASSLEPGTPGNGELFF. The CDR3 DNA sequence: TGCGCCAGCAGCTTGGAACCAGGGACCCCCGGGAACGGGGAGCTGTTTTTT.

CDR3 in DNA: TGTGCCAGCAGCTTAGCCCCCCGGCGGGCCTACGAGCAGTACGTC. Protein: CASSLAPRRAYEQYV. V is TRBV11-2 and J is TRBJ2-7; weak D call: TRBD2 (5 bases). Germline assignment: CDR1 SGHAT and CDR2 FQNNGV. The CDR3 consists of 15 residues. The V end was cut by 1 base, the J end by 2 bases, with 12 bases between.

This clone was seen once. CDR3 residues: CASLPPQVRNGYTF. CDR3 coding DNA: TGTGCCAGTCTTCCCCCGCAGGTGAGGAATGGCTACACCTTC. The V gene is TRBV19, the J gene TRBJ1-2, with D unresolved. CDR1 is LNHDA, CDR2 SQIVND, per germline (reference sequence). V lost 8 bases and J lost 6, with 19 bases in between. There are 14 residues in the CDR3.

The CDR3 DNA sequence: TGTGCCAGCACTCCCTGCGGGGGTAACGGAAAAAACATTCAGTACTTC. It yields the protein CASTPCGGNGKNIQYF. The chain has TRBV6-4 and TRBJ2-4, with 7 bases identical to TRBD2. The CDR3 is 16 amino acids. V was pared by 7 bases and J by 4 bases, with 13 bases of the junction left unmatched. Germline loops: CDR1 MRHNA, CDR2 SNTAGT.